This T cell receptor beta chain was profiled in a study of blood T cell repertoires in COVID-19. Repertoires were generated with immunoSEQ multiplex PCR, while TCRdb's copy carries only in-frame clones and drops some. The repertoire has about 180,000 clones, about 80% of them found once; the top ten carry roughly an eighth. Someone with COVID-19 had been met by exposed participants within 2 weeks before study entry. Trimming removed 4 bases at V and 0 bases at J, with 7 bases between. This CDR3 has 14 residues. CDR1 is MNHEY, CDR2 SMNVEV, per germline (reference sequence). Sample: PBMCs or T cells enriched from blood (not recorded which). The source is a man in his fifties or sixties who had been exposed to COVID-19. The chain uses TRBV27 and TRBJ1-5; D gene uncertain. The CDR3 DNA is TGTGCCAGCAGTTATCGAGTTAGCAATCAGCCCCAGCATTTT. It yields the protein CASSYRVSNQPQHF.